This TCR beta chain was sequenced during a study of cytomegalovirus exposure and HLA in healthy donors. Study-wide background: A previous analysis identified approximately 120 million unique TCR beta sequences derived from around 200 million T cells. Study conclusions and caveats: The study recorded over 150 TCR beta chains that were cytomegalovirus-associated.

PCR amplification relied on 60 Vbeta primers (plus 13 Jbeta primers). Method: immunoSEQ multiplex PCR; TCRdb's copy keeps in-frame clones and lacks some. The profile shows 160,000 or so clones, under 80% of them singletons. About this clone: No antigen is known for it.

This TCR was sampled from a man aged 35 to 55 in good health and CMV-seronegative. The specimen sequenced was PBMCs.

The CDR3 nucleotides are TGTGCCAGCAGATCGGGGGGGGCTTTTGGCTACACCTTC. Translation: CASRSGGAFGYTF. This chain joins TRBV28 and TRBJ1-2; a possible D gene is TRBD1 (6 bases). Germline lookup yields CDR1 MDHEN and CDR2 SYDVKM. CDR3 length: 13 amino acids. Trimming removed 6 bases at V and 7 bases at J, with 15 bases between.